The T cell receptor (beta chain) under discussion was sequenced for a study of PD-L1 blockade in urothelial cancer. As for the study in general: Atezolizumab, begun by patients in the mid-2010s, was given at 1,200 mg intravenously every 3 weeks. Between 0 and 3 chemotherapy regimens preceded treatment for each patient. Blood analysis took place 3 weeks (second dose) and 6 weeks after treatment start.

Patients in the study were battling locally advanced or metastatic urothelial carcinoma. The V end lost 2 bases, the J end lost 4 bases, and 11 bases lay between the germline ends. This CDR3 comprises 14 residues. Germline assignment: CDR1 MNHEY and CDR2 SMNVEV (reference sequence). Clones were sequenced by immunoSEQ multiplex PCR, and TCRdb holds only the in-frame ones, with some missing. There are 30,000 to 50,000 clones in the sample; around 89% occur only once, and around 2% lies in the top ten. This clone was seen once. V usage is TRBV27 and J usage is TRBJ1-2; a weak D match, TRBD1 (5 bases). Sequenced here: PBMCs, sampled around atezolizumab (anti-PD-L1) treatment. This sequence was found in a man in his 60s with urothelial cancer. The CDR3: CASSLRGLGYGYTF. The CDR3 DNA is TGTGCCAGCAGTTTAAGGGGCTTGGGCTATGGCTACACCTTC.